The 31 T cell receptor beta chains below were found in one sample sequenced in a study of cytomegalovirus exposure and HLA in healthy donors. Sequenced by immunoSEQ multiplex PCR; TCRdb stores in-frame clones only, minus some. Counted here are about 220,000 clones, approximately 90% occurring once; the ten biggest clones make up 0.85% to 1.2%. Sequencing was carried out using PBMCs. Receptor source: a woman between 18 and 29 years old in good health and CMV-seronegative.

V and J are TRBV6-1 and TRBJ1-4, with D tentatively TRBD1 (6 bases). Trimming stripped 5 bases from V and 8 bases from J, with 18 bases between. This CDR3 contains 15 residues. CDR1 is MNHNS and CDR2 is SASEGT in the germline V gene. The CDR3 DNA reads TGTGCCAGCAGTCTATCTGGGGGCGGACGGGAAAAACTGTTTTTT. Encoded protein: CASSLSGGGREKLFF.

The J gene is TRBJ1-2, the V gene TRBV28, with unresolved D. Germline CDR1 reads MDHEN; CDR2 reads SYDVKM. The CDR3 covers 14 residues. The germline V and J ends were trimmed by 6 bases and 7 bases, with 18 bases remaining between them. CDR3 sequence: CASRRSGRVGGYTF. CDR3 sequence (DNA): TGTGCCAGCAGAAGGAGCGGACGGGTAGGTGGCTACACCTTC.

The rearrangement uses TRBV10-3 and TRBJ2-1, with 10 bases fitting TRBD2. The CDR3 consists of 16 residues. Looked up from germline, CDR1 is ENHRY and CDR2 is SYGVKD. With V trimmed by 0 bases and J by 6 bases, 5 bases remained unmatched. CDR3 sequence reads: CAISESLGLAINEQFF. CDR3 nucleotide sequence: TGTGCCATCAGTGAGTCTTTGGGACTAGCGATCAATGAGCAGTTCTTC.

The chain has TRBV7-2 and TRBJ2-3, with D perhaps matching TRBD2 (5 bases). Germline-derived CDR1 and CDR2 are SGHTA and FQGNSA. The V gene lost 7 bases and the J gene lost 5 bases, with 16 bases spanning the gap. The CDR3 totals 14 residues. This CDR3 is CASTSTGSGDTQYF. The CDR3 nucleotides are TGTGCCAGCACCTCAACGGGGAGCGGAGATACGCAGTATTTT.

The gene calls are TRBV19 and TRBJ1-5; D gene ambiguous. Germline V gene lookup returns CDR1 LNHDA and CDR2 SQIVND (reference sequence). The CDR3 contains 15 residues. V was pared by 2 bases and J by 2 bases, with 10 bases between. The DNA for the CDR3 is TGTGCCAGTAGTATACCCGGAGTGGGCAATCAGCCCCAGCATTTT. It yields the protein CASSIPGVGNQPQHF.

The chain uses TRBV5-1 and TRBJ1-5; 9 bases align to TRBD1. Germline V gene sequence: CDR1 SGHRS, CDR2 YFSETQ. The trim removed 4 bases at V and 6 bases at J, leaving 5 bases unmatched. The CDR3 runs 14 residues. The CDR3 DNA follows: TGCGCCAGCAGCCTCACAGGGGGCAGTCAGCCCCAGCATTTT. Amino acids: CASSLTGGSQPQHF.

This sequence joins TRBV5-6 and TRBJ2-3, with 9 bases matching TRBD2. Germline V lookup: CDR1 SGHDT, CDR2 YYEEEE. The CDR3 totals 14 residues. Trimming took 2 bases from V and 5 from J; bases not matched to a gene: 3. CDR3 residues: CASSFSGRGDTQYF. Here the CDR3 DNA reads TGTGCCAGCAGCTTTAGCGGGAGAGGAGATACGCAGTATTTT.

The V gene is TRBV29-1, the J gene TRBJ1-5; 8 bases fit TRBD1. CDR3 length equals 19 residues. Trimming took 6 bases from V and 0 from J; bases not matched to a gene: 19. From germline, CDR1 is SQVTM and CDR2 ANQGSEA. CDR3 amino acids: CSVKWPGQRTGNSNQPQHF. DNA for the CDR3: TGCAGCGTCAAATGGCCCGGACAGAGGACAGGGAATAGCAATCAGCCCCAGCATTTT.

The V gene is TRBV18, the J gene TRBJ2-3; the D gene is possibly TRBD2 (5 bases). Trimming left V 1 base short and J 1 base short, with 9 bases between. The CDR3 loop spans 15 amino acids. Germline V gene data show CDR1 as KGHSH and CDR2 as LQKENI. CDR3 DNA: TGTGCCAGCTCACCACTGGGGAGTGGCACAGATACGCAGTATTTT. Translation: CASSPLGSGTDTQYF.

This clone was seen once. The V gene is TRBV7-2, the J gene TRBJ2-3; TRBD1 is a possible D gene (5 bases). The CDR3 consists of 14 residues. Between the trimmed V and J ends, which lost 6 bases and 2 bases, there was a span of 12 bases. Germline V lookup: CDR1 SGHTA, CDR2 FQGNSA. CDR3 coding DNA: TGTGCCAGCAGACGACAGAGACTCACAGATACGCAGTATTTT. Amino acid sequence: CASRRQRLTDTQYF.

The chain has TRBV5-1 and TRBJ2-1; TRBD1 might be the D (6 bases). V lost 4 bases, J lost 4 bases, and 9 bases lay in between. Germline lookup yields CDR1 SGHRS and CDR2 YFSETQ. The CDR3 sequence is 13 residues long. The CDR3 region has the DNA TGCGCCAGCAGCCTGGGACAATACAATGAGCAGTTCTTC. It encodes CASSLGQYNEQFF.

The CDR3 DNA reads as TGCAGCGTTGAGCGGTCTAGCGGGACTGACGAGCAGTACTTC. Translating gives CSVERSSGTDEQYF. The chain uses TRBV29-1 and TRBJ2-7; TRBD2 aligns across 9 bases. This CDR3 has 14 amino acids. Germline V gene data show CDR1 as SQVTM and CDR2 as ANQGSEA. V shed 3 bases, J shed 5 bases, and the junction held 8 bases outside the gene matches.

This sequence joins TRBV5-1 and TRBJ2-6; 8 bases are a match to TRBD1. Looked up from germline, CDR1 is SGHRS and CDR2 is YFSETQ. V gave up 1 base and J gave up 2 bases; unmatched junction bases: 2. This CDR3 comprises 16 residues. The CDR3 nucleotides are TGCGCCAGCAGCTTGACAGGGGGAACTGGGGCCAACGTCCTGACTTTC. It yields the protein CASSLTGGTGANVLTF.

The chain links TRBV7-7 to TRBJ2-1; 7 positions agree with TRBD1. CDR1 SSHAT and CDR2 FNYEAQ come from the germline V gene (reference sequence). Germline trimming cut 3 bases from V and 6 bases from J; bases unmatched to any gene: 2. CDR3 length: 13 residues. CDR3 nucleotides: TGTGCCAGCAGCTTCGGGACAGTCAATGAGCAGTTCTTC. The encoded protein is CASSFGTVNEQFF.

This clone came up a few times. V usage is TRBV28 and J usage is TRBJ2-7; 8 positions match TRBD2. V gave up 5 bases and J gave up 1 base; unmatched junction bases: 7. The CDR3 covers 15 residues. Germline-derived CDR1 and CDR2 are MDHEN and SYDVKM. CDR3 in DNA: TGTGCCAGCAGTCCGAGCGGGAGTAAGTCCTACGAGCAGTACTTC. It specifies CASSPSGSKSYEQYF. Using reference TRBV28 and TRBJ2-7 for the parts outside the CDR3, the full variable domain is DVKVTQSSRYLVKRTGEKVFLECVQDMDHENMFWYRQDPGLGLRLIYFSYDVKMKEKGDIPEGYSVSREKKERFSLILESASTNQTSMYLCASSPSGSKSYEQYFGPGTRLTVT.

This rearrangement joins TRBV6-1 to TRBJ1-2; 9 bases are a match to TRBD1. Looked up from germline, CDR1 is MNHNS and CDR2 is SASEGT. V trimming: 9 bases; J trimming: 4 bases; junction bases outside the gene matches: 12. The CDR3 loop spans 15 amino acids. The CDR3 nucleotides read TGTGCCAGTAGGACAGGGGCGAACAGCCCCTATGGCTACACCTTC. Translation gives CASRTGANSPYGYTF.

This rearrangement joins TRBV7-9 to TRBJ1-4; D may be TRBD1 (5 bases). The CDR3 has 16 amino acids. V was trimmed by 5 bases and J by 5 bases, leaving 18 bases between them. Germline V CDR1 and CDR2: SEHNR, FQNEAQ (reference sequence). The chain's CDR3 is CASSLSTGELNEKLFF. The CDR3 nucleotides read TGTGCCAGCAGCCTAAGTACGGGGGAGTTGAATGAAAAACTGTTTTTT.

This chain uses TRBV27 with TRBJ2-5; 8 nucleotides match TRBD2. The CDR3 spans 13 residues. With V trimmed by 6 bases and J by 1 base, 1 base remained unmatched. Germline V gene lookup returns CDR1 MNHEY and CDR2 SMNVEV (reference sequence). CDR3 DNA: TGTGCCAGCAGCGGGAGGGGCCAAGAGACCCAGTACTTC. Translating gives CASSGRGQETQYF.

This sequence joins TRBV6-6 and TRBJ2-5; 8 nucleotides align to TRBD1. This CDR3 has 13 amino acids. The J segment lost 4 bases and the V segment lost 6 bases, leaving 4 bases of the junction unmatched. Per the germline V gene, CDR1 is MNHNY and CDR2 is SVGAGI (reference sequence). As DNA, the CDR3 is TGTGCCAGCAGACGCACAGGGGGAGAGACCCAGTACTTC. Its translation: CASRRTGGETQYF.

The J gene is TRBJ2-2, the V gene TRBV6-5; TRBD2 matches 7 bases. The germline CDR1 and CDR2 sequences are MNHEY and SVGAGI. V lost 2 bases and J lost 3; bases outside the gene matches: 6. The CDR3 has 16 residues. The CDR3: CASSYQTAGDTGELFF. In nucleotides, the CDR3 is TGTGCCAGCAGTTACCAGACGGCGGGGGACACCGGGGAGCTGTTTTTT.

The chain links TRBV29-1 to TRBJ2-2; 7 bases map to TRBD1. The junction had 2 bases not matched to a gene; V was cut back by 3 bases and J by 7 bases. CDR1 and CDR2 (germline): SQVTM, ANQGSEA. This CDR3 is 12 amino acids long. The CDR3 sequence is CSVDRGFGELFF. The CDR3 DNA sequence: TGCAGCGTTGACAGGGGGTTCGGGGAGCTGTTTTTT.

The chain employs TRBV7-9 and TRBJ1-2; TRBD1 matches 9 bases. V was pared by 7 bases and J by 2 bases, with 5 bases of the junction left unmatched. Germline CDR1 and CDR2: SEHNR and FQNEAQ (reference sequence). This CDR3 is built from 14 residues. This CDR3 is CASNRQGGNYGYTF. The CDR3 coding sequence is TGTGCCAGCAACAGACAGGGGGGGAACTATGGCTACACCTTC.

The V call is TRBV6-1, the J call TRBJ2-7; D is possibly TRBD2 (5 bases). Germline V lookup: CDR1 MNHNS, CDR2 SASEGT. The germline V and J ends were trimmed by 3 bases and 6 bases, with 15 bases remaining between them. The CDR3 spans 14 residues. The CDR3: CASSDRPRVAEQYF. Written as DNA, the CDR3 is TGTGCCAGCAGTGACAGACCGCGGGTGGCCGAGCAGTACTTC.

This chain joins TRBV27 and TRBJ1-4; no firm D call. CDR1 is MNHEY, CDR2 SMNVEV, per germline (reference sequence). CDR3 length: 14 residues. Trimming removed 10 bases from V and 1 base from J, with 13 bases in between. The CDR3 nucleotides read TGTGCCAACCCTAAGGAGGAAACTAATGAAAAACTGTTTTTT. It encodes CANPKEETNEKLFF.

The genes are TRBV7-9 and TRBJ2-4, with 10 bases matching TRBD2. The CDR3 has 16 residues. The germline gives CDR1 SEHNR, CDR2 FQNEAQ (reference sequence). J lost 8 bases, V lost 5 bases, and 12 bases had no gene match. CDR3 DNA sequence: TGTGCCAGCAGCCCCGAAGCTAGCGGGAGCGGGTACATTCAGTACTTC. It translates to CASSPEASGSGYIQYF.

This chain uses TRBV27 with TRBJ1-1; TRBD1 matches at 8 bases. The CDR3 covers 14 residues. CDR1 MNHEY and CDR2 SMNVEV come from the germline V gene (reference sequence). The V and J ends lost 4 bases and 5 bases, in that order; junction bases with no gene match: 6. The CDR3 sequence: CASSYRTGRTEAFF. The CDR3 nucleotides are TGTGCCAGCAGTTACCGGACAGGGAGGACTGAAGCTTTCTTT.

The chain is built from TRBV7-8 and TRBJ1-1, with 10 nucleotides matching TRBD1. Per the germline V gene, CDR1 is SGHVS and CDR2 is FQNEAQ. The V and J ends lost 3 bases and 1 base, in that order; junction bases with no gene match: 2. This CDR3 is 15 amino acids long. The CDR3 DNA sequence: TGTGCCAGCAGCTTCTGGACAGGGGGGAACACTGAAGCTTTCTTT. Its translation: CASSFWTGGNTEAFF.

The gene calls are TRBV28 and TRBJ2-7, with 7 bases lining up with TRBD2. CDR1 and CDR2 (germline): MDHEN, SYDVKM. Trimming took 4 bases from V and 6 from J; bases not matched to a gene: 6. This CDR3 has 13 residues. CDR3 protein: CASSWGGVAEQYF. The DNA for the CDR3 is TGTGCCAGCAGTTGGGGAGGGGTAGCCGAGCAGTACTTC.

The chain couples TRBV15 to TRBJ1-2; TRBD1 matches 9 bases. The CDR3 has 13 amino acids. CDR1 is LNHNV and CDR2 is YYDKDF in the germline V gene (reference sequence). The V segment lost 4 bases and the J segment 6 bases; nucleotides outside the gene matches: 3. CDR3 residues: CATSTGQGNGYTF. Written as DNA, the CDR3 is TGTGCCACCAGCACAGGACAGGGGAATGGCTACACCTTC.

The V and J genes are TRBV6-1 and TRBJ1-1; D remains ambiguous. The germline gives CDR1 MNHNS, CDR2 SASEGT. Trimming removed 2 bases at V and 8 bases at J, with 12 bases between. This CDR3 is built from 13 residues. The CDR3 DNA is TGTGCCAGCAGTGAATTTTTGACGGGAGAAGCTTTCTTT. Translated, it gives CASSEFLTGEAFF.

The chain uses TRBV19 and TRBJ2-1; 7 nucleotides align to TRBD2. V gave up 0 bases and J gave up 6 bases; unmatched junction bases: 5. The CDR3 is 15 residues long. Germline CDR1 is LNHDA and CDR2 is SQIVND (reference sequence). CDR3 nucleotides: TGTGCCAGTAGTATAGACGCGCCTAGCGGCAATGAGCAGTTCTTC. Translated, it gives CASSIDAPSGNEQFF.